This T cell receptor (beta chain) emerged from a study of patients and donors after allogeneic stem cell transplantation. Only a few counts were recorded for this clonotype. CDR3 length: 16 residues. Germline V gives CDR1 SQVTM, CDR2 ANQGSEA. Trimming stripped 8 bases from V and 0 bases from J, with 20 bases between. TCRdb independently ran MiXCR on the RT-PCR reads; one entry per CDR3 protein. In the table there are about 200,000 distinct CDR3 sequences, 38% of which are singletons. This sequence joins TRBV29-1 and TRBJ1-5; D is possibly TRBD1 (6 bases). The sequence came from a human donor who was either an allogeneic HSCT recipient or a stem cell or donor lymphocyte infusion donor (not recorded which). It is not recorded whose cells these are; they may come from a transplant donor. What was sequenced was blood, either unsorted or a sorted T cell fraction (not recorded which). This CDR3 reads CSQGPRLIDSNQPQHF. CDR3 in DNA: TGCAGCCAGGGGCCAAGGCTGATAGATAGCAATCAGCCCCAGCATTTT.